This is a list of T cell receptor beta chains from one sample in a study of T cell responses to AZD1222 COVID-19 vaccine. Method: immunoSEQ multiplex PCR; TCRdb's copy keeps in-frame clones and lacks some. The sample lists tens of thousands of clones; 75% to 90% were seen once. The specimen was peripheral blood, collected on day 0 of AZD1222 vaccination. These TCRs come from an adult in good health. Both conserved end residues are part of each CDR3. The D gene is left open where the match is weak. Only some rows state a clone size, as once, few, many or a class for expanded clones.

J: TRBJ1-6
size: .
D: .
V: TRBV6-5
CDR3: CASQLGWGGNSPLHF
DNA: TGTGCCAGCCAATTGGGGTGGGGAGGGAATTCACCCCTCCACTTT

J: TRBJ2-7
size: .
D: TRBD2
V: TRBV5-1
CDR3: CASSSGTSRPISYEQYF
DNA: TGCGCCAGCAGCTCGGGGACTAGTCGACCTATTTCCTACGAGCAGTACTTC

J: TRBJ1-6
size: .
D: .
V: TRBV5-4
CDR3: CASRWDERSPLHF
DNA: TGTGCCAGCAGGTGGGACGAGAGGTCACCCCTCCACTTT

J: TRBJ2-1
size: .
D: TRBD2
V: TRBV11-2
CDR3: CASSLVGGRTEQFF
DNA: TGTGCCAGCAGCTTAGTTGGCGGGAGGACTGAGCAGTTCTTC

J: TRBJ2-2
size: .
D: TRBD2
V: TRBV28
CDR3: CASSFVGSGSSGELFF
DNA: TGTGCCAGCAGTTTTGTGGGTAGCGGGAGTTCCGGGGAGCTGTTTTTT

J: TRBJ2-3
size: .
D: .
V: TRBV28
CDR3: CASSPPKLDTQYF
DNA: TGTGCCAGCAGTCCCCCAAAGCTCGATACGCAGTATTTT

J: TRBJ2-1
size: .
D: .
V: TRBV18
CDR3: CASSPASAYNEQFF
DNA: TGTGCCAGCTCACCGGCTAGCGCATACAATGAGCAGTTCTTC

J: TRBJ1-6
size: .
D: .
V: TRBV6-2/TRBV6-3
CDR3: CASSYGAALHF
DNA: TGTGCCAGCAGTTACGGGGCAGCCCTCCACTTT

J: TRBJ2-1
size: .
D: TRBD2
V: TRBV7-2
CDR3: CASSFRSSSGRLIEQFF
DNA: TGTGCCAGCAGCTTCCGATCTTCTAGCGGGAGGCTTATTGAGCAGTTCTTC

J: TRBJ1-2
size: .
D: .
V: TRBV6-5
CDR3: CASRPPGVSDGYTF
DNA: TGTGCCAGCAGGCCCCCCGGGGTTAGCGATGGCTACACCTTC

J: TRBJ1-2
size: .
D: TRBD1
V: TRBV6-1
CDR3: CASSERGQGRYSNYGYTF
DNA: TGTGCCAGCAGTGAAAGGGGACAGGGGCGGTACTCCAACTATGGCTACACCTTC

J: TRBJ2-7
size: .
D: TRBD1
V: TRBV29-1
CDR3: CSVELRGQGEREQYF
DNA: TGCAGCGTTGAGCTACGGGGACAGGGGGAGCGCGAGCAGTACTTC

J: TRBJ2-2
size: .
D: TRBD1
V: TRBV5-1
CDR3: CASRVETGGVTKTGELFF
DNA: TGCGCCAGCAGAGTCGAAACAGGGGGAGTTACGAAGACCGGGGAGCTGTTTTTT

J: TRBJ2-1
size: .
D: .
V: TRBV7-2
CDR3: CASSSRDTTFNEQFF
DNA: TGTGCCAGCAGCTCCCGGGACACAACCTTCAATGAGCAGTTCTTC

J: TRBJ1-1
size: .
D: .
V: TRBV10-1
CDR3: CASSEFRQKNTEAFF
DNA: TGCGCCAGCAGTGAATTTCGGCAGAAGAACACTGAAGCTTTCTTT

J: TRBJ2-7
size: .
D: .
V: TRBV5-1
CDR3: CASSLGDEQYF
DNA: TGCGCCAGCAGCTTGGGGGATGAGCAGTACTTC

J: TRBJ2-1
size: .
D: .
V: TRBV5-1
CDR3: CASSPGEGGWIYNEQFF
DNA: TGCGCCAGCAGCCCGGGAGAGGGGGGGTGGATATACAATGAGCAGTTCTTC

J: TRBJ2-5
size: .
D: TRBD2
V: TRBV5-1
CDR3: CASTRGGQETQYF
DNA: TGCGCCAGTACACGCGGGGGCCAAGAGACCCAGTACTTC

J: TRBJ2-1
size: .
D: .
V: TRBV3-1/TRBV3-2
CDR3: CASSRGDGVSNNEQFF
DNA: TGTGCCAGCAGCCGGGGGGACGGGGTTTCTAACAATGAGCAGTTCTTC

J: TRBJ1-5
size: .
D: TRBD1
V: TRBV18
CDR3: CASSPQQGSSQPQHF
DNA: TGTGCCAGCTCACCACAACAGGGGAGCTCTCAGCCCCAGCATTTT

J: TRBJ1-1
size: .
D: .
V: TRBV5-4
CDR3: CASSSTQVTAEAFF
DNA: TGTGCCAGCAGCTCAACCCAAGTTACCGCTGAAGCTTTCTTT

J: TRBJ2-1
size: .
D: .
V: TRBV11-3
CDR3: CASSSFGGPYGNEQFF
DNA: TGTGCCAGCAGCTCCTTTGGCGGTCCCTATGGCAATGAGCAGTTCTTC

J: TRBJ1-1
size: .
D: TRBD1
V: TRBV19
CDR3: CASRRQGTQNTEAFF
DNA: TGTGCCAGTAGGCGACAGGGGACGCAGAACACTGAAGCTTTCTTT

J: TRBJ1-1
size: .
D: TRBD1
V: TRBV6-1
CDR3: CASSERTGRSTEAFF
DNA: TGTGCCAGCAGTGAGAGGACAGGGCGGAGCACTGAAGCTTTCTTT

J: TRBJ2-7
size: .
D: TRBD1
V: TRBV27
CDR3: CASSLWGQGAYEQYF
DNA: TGTGCCAGCAGTTTATGGGGACAGGGGGCCTACGAGCAGTACTTC

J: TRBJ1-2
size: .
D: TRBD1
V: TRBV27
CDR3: CASSPDREVGYTF
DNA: TGTGCCAGCAGCCCGGACAGGGAGGTTGGCTACACCTTC

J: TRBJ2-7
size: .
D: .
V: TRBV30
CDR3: CAWSVAYEQYF
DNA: TGTGCCTGGAGTGTAGCCTACGAGCAGTACTTC

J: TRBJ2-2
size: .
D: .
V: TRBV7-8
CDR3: CASSPLSVSNTGELFF
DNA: TGTGCCAGCAGCCCCCTCAGCGTCTCGAACACCGGGGAGCTGTTTTTT

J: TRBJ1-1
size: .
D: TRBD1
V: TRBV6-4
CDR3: CASKLDRGLTEAFF
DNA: TGTGCCAGCAAGTTGGACAGGGGGCTAACTGAAGCTTTCTTT

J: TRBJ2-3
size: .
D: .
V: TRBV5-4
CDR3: CASRTSTDTQYF
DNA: TGTGCCAGCCGTACTAGCACAGATACGCAGTATTTT

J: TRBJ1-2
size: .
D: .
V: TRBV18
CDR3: CASSPLGQAANYGYTF
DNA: TGTGCCAGCTCACCACTGGGTCAGGCCGCAAACTATGGCTACACCTTC

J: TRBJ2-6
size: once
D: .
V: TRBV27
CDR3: CASYPLRGSSSGANVLTF
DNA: TGTGCCAGCTACCCTCTCCGGGGTTCCTCCTCTGGGGCCAACGTCCTGACTTTC

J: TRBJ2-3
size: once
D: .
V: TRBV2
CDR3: CASSEGLVSDTQYF
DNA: TGTGCCAGCAGTGAGGGGCTGGTTTCAGATACGCAGTATTTT

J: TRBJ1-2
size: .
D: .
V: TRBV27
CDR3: CASRGRVNYGYTF
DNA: TGTGCCAGCAGGGGCAGGGTCAACTATGGCTACACCTTC

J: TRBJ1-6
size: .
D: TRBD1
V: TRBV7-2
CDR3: CASSSTRVLTGVSPLHF
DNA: TGTGCCAGCAGCTCTACGCGTGTGTTAACAGGGGTGTCACCCCTCCACTTT

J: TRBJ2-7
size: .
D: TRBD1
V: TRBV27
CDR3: CASRPTGATSYEQYF
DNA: TGTGCCAGCAGGCCCACAGGGGCCACTTCCTACGAGCAGTACTTC

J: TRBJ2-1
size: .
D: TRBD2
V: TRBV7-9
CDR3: CASSVTSGGYNEQFF
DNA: TGTGCCAGCAGCGTGACTAGCGGGGGGTACAATGAGCAGTTCTTC

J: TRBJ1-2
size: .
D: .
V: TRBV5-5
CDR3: CASSLQGWDGYTF
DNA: TGTGCCAGCAGCCTGCAGGGCTGGGATGGCTACACCTTC

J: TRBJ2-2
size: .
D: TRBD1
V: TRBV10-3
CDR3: CAIRTGASDTGELFF
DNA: TGTGCCATCAGGACAGGGGCCTCGGACACCGGGGAGCTGTTTTTT

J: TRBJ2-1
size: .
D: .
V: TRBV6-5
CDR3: CASSPGTYNEQFF
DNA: TGTGCCAGCAGTCCCGGGACTTACAATGAGCAGTTCTTC

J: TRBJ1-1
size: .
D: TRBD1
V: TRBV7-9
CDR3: CASSLGPGTGKSDTEAFF
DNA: TGTGCCAGCAGCTTAGGCCCGGGGACAGGTAAATCGGACACTGAAGCTTTCTTT

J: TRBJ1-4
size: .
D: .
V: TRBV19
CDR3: CASTPGFLANEKLFF
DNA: TGTGCCAGTACTCCTGGGTTTTTGGCTAATGAAAAACTGTTTTTT

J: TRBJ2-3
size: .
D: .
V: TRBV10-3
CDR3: CAIRTNRAREDTQYF
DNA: TGTGCCATCAGAACAAACAGGGCGCGGGAGGATACGCAGTATTTT

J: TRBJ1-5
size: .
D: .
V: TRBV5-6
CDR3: CASSYEGSGQPQHF
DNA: TGTGCCAGCAGCTATGAAGGTTCAGGGCAGCCCCAGCATTTT

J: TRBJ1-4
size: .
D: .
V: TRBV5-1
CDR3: CASSVTGVAGKLFF
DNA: TGCGCCAGCAGCGTGACCGGGGTCGCTGGAAAACTGTTTTTT

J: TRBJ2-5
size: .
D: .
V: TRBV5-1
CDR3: CASSLLWAGEAETQYF
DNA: TGCGCCAGCAGCTTGTTATGGGCAGGGGAGGCGGAGACCCAGTACTTC